This T cell receptor beta chain derives from a study of shared clonotypes between healthy human individuals. On the study more broadly: Each donor's CD4 naive and CD4 memory cells filled three plates apiece, CD8 naive two, and CD8 memory one.

This CDR3 comprises 17 residues. Per germline, CDR1 SGHRS and CDR2 YFSETQ. Trimming shortened V by 2 bases and J by 0 bases, and 15 bases separated the two germline ends. The study's findings and limits: Naive subsets generally exceeded memory subsets in estimated richness. Sorted-subset sequencing was shown by rarefaction to be incomplete despite large depth. The four-donor shared clonotypes exceeded non-shared clonotypes in generation probability, with non-shared ones scoring lower.

Assay: immunoSEQ multiplex PCR; the TCRdb copy retains only in-frame clones and omits some. Among some 1.4 million clones listed, roughly 96% were seen once. Points on this clone: Its specificity is unknown.

Sequencing was performed on naive CD4+ T cells sorted from blood. The subset: CD45RA+ positively selected. The genes are TRBV5-1 and TRBJ2-1, with D possibly being TRBD2 (5 bases). The source of this sequence is a man aged 25 to 40 in good health. The CDR3 loop is CASSFYQDSGSYNEQFF. CDR3 in DNA: TGCGCCAGCAGCTTTTATCAGGACTCCGGCTCCTACAATGAGCAGTTCTTC. Complete variable domain (other parts from reference TRBV5-1 and TRBJ2-1): KAGVTQTPRYLIKTRGQQVTLSCSPISGHRSVSWYQQTPGQGLQFLFEYFSETQRNKGNFPGRFSGRQFSNSRSEMNVSTLELGDSALYLCASSFYQDSGSYNEQFFGPGTRLTVL.